This T cell receptor beta chain originates from a study of T cell responses to AZD1222 COVID-19 vaccine. The assay was immunoSEQ multiplex PCR, and TCRdb's table has in-frame clones only and misses some. The sample lists around 150,000 clones, more than 70% occurring once. This CDR3 comprises 17 residues. From germline, CDR1 is MDHEN and CDR2 SYDVKM. Between the trimmed V and J ends, which lost 5 bases and 6 bases, there was a span of 22 bases. The TCR was taken from an adult in good health. V usage is TRBV28 and J usage is TRBJ2-2; no clear D gene. Sample: peripheral blood, taken on day 0 of AZD1222 vaccination. CDR3 bases: TGTGCCAGCAGTACTGTAGAACAGTTTTTTCCCCCCGGGGAGCTGTTTTTT. Residues: CASSTVEQFFPPGELFF.